The 14 T cell receptor beta chains presented below share a single source sample, sequenced in a study of OX40 agonist ivuxolimab in advanced cancers. Measured with immunoSEQ multiplex PCR; TCRdb has only the in-frame clones, and not every one. The sample shows 35,000 to 55,000 clones, around 94% of them seen only once. Sequences were derived from CD4+ or CD8+ T cells sorted from blood, sampled in a trial of the OX40 agonist ivuxolimab. Every receptor here comes from an adult with an advanced solid tumor such as melanoma, head and neck, liver or kidney cancer.

The chain links TRBV28 to TRBJ2-5, with TRBD2 matching 9 bases. V lost 4 bases, J lost 2 bases, and 8 bases stayed unmatched. CDR1 is MDHEN and CDR2 is SYDVKM in the germline V gene. The CDR3 is 16 residues long. In nucleotides, the CDR3 is TGTGCCAGCAGTTACCCGACTAGCGGAGGTCAAGAGACCCAGTACTTC. It codes for CASSYPTSGGQETQYF.

The chain is built from TRBV11-2 and TRBJ2-7, with TRBD2 matching over 12 bases. Germline V gene lookup returns CDR1 SGHAT and CDR2 FQNNGV. V trimming: 5 bases; J trimming: 2 bases; junction bases outside the gene matches: 1. CDR3 length: 14 residues. The CDR3 protein is CASSLAGGTYEQYF. The CDR3 DNA is TGTGCCAGCAGCCTAGCGGGAGGGACCTACGAGCAGTACTTC.

V gene TRBV4-2 combines with J gene TRBJ1-3; D call uncertain. The V gene's germline CDR1 is LGHNA and CDR2 YNFKEQ. This CDR3 comprises 16 residues. V was shortened by 0 bases and J by 0 bases, with 9 bases between the two germline ends. The CDR3 here is CASSQDVQSSGNTIYF. The CDR3 nucleotides are TGTGCCAGCAGCCAAGACGTCCAGAGCTCTGGAAACACCATATATTTT.

This chain connects TRBV13 to TRBJ2-1; TRBD1 is a possible D gene (6 bases). CDR3 length equals 16 residues. The V gene's germline CDR1 is PRHDT and CDR2 FYEKMQ (reference sequence). Trimming took off 3 bases at V and 8 bases at J, with 20 bases between the two ends. The CDR3 sequence: CASSFPGRGDDDEQFF. CDR3 sequence (DNA): TGTGCCAGCAGCTTCCCGGGCAGGGGCGATGACGATGAGCAGTTCTTC.

V and J are TRBV13 and TRBJ2-1; D is possibly TRBD1 (6 bases). V was trimmed by 2 bases and J by 8 bases, leaving 19 bases between them. The CDR3 length is 16 residues. Germline CDR1 and CDR2: PRHDT and FYEKMQ (reference sequence). The CDR3: CASSLRAGDRIDEQFF. CDR3 in DNA: TGTGCCAGCAGCTTAAGGGCAGGGGACCGGATCGATGAGCAGTTCTTC.

In nucleotides, the CDR3 is TGTGCCAGCAGCGTAGAGGGGTCCCACATCACTGAAGCTTTCTTT. This gives the protein CASSVEGSHITEAFF. J is TRBJ1-1 and V is TRBV9; tentative D call: TRBD1 (5 bases). Trimming cost V 0 bases and J 4 bases, with 13 bases left between them. Germline V gene lookup returns CDR1 SGDLS and CDR2 YYNGEE. This CDR3 has 15 amino acids.

CDR3 nucleotide sequence: TGTGCCAGCAGTCACAGGGACAGCCACTACAATGAGCAGTTCTTC. Translation gives CASSHRDSHYNEQFF. The chain recombines TRBV28 with TRBJ2-1, with TRBD1 matching 7 bases. With 5 bases clipped from V and 3 bases from J, the junction kept 7 bases outside the gene matches. Germline V gene data show CDR1 as MDHEN and CDR2 as SYDVKM. The CDR3 has 15 amino acids.

The genes are TRBV27 and TRBJ2-1; D might be TRBD2 (6 bases). Trimming took 4 bases from V and 5 from J, leaving 12 bases between them. The CDR3 totals 14 residues. CDR1 is MNHEY, CDR2 SMNVEV, per germline (reference sequence). The CDR3 loop reads CASSWRGLHNEQFF. In DNA form, the CDR3 reads TGTGCCAGCAGTTGGAGGGGACTCCACAATGAGCAGTTCTTC.

The chain links TRBV19 to TRBJ1-1; TRBD1 is a possible D gene (5 bases). Germline assignment: CDR1 LNHDA and CDR2 SQIVND (reference sequence). CDR3 length equals 18 residues. With 3 bases removed from V and 4 bases from J, the gap between germline ends came to 24 bases. CDR3 in DNA: TGTGCCAGTAGTATCGGTCATTTGAAGGGCAGGGAAGGCACTGAAGCTTTCTTT. This gives the protein CASSIGHLKGREGTEAFF.

The rearrangement uses TRBV7-2 and TRBJ2-3, with 10 positions matching TRBD1. This CDR3 has 16 residues. Germline-derived CDR1 and CDR2 are SGHTA and FQGNSA. With V trimmed by 6 bases and J by 2 bases, 8 bases remained unmatched. The CDR3 here is CASSDDRGQVTDTQYF. CDR3 coding DNA: TGTGCCAGCAGTGACGACAGGGGGCAGGTCACAGATACGCAGTATTTT.

The chain carries TRBV4-2 and TRBJ2-7, with a weak D call TRBD2 (6 bases). This CDR3 has 13 amino acids. V lost 3 bases to trimming and J lost 7 bases, with 13 bases between them. From germline, CDR1 is LGHNA and CDR2 YNFKEQ. CDR3 loop: CASSHGGVGEQYF. The DNA of the CDR3 is TGTGCCAGCAGCCATGGCGGGGTAGGGGAGCAGTACTTC.

This chain uses TRBV7-9 with TRBJ2-6; 10 nucleotides align to TRBD1. This CDR3 contains 18 residues. In germline, CDR1 is SEHNR, CDR2 FQNEAQ (reference sequence). Trimming cost V 4 bases and J 2 bases; bases outside gene matches: 8. The CDR3: CASSSRDRGLPGANVLTF. The CDR3, as DNA: TGTGCCAGCAGCTCACGGGACAGGGGTCTACCTGGGGCCAACGTCCTGACTTTC.

The V gene is TRBV11-3, the J gene TRBJ2-3, with no clear D. Trimming removed 1 base at V and 5 bases at J, with 4 bases between. Germline values: CDR1 SGHNT, CDR2 YENEEA. The CDR3 has 12 amino acids. The CDR3 sequence is CASSLGVDTQYF. The DNA for the CDR3 is TGTGCCAGCAGCTTAGGGGTAGATACGCAGTATTTT.

The J gene is TRBJ1-2, the V gene TRBV9, with 7 bases identical to TRBD1. CDR1 is SGDLS and CDR2 is YYNGEE in the germline V gene. This CDR3 is built from 14 residues. V trimming: 4 bases; J trimming: 1 base; junction bases outside the gene matches: 4. The DNA of the CDR3 is TGTGCCAGCAGCCCGGACAGGATTAACTATGGCTACACCTTC. As protein: CASSPDRINYGYTF.